What follows are 27 T cell receptor beta chains derived from one specimen sequenced in a study of CXCR3-negative and CXCR3-positive naive CD8 T cells. Broader study findings: TRB CDR3s were more hydrophobic in CXCR3-positive than in CXCR3-negative naive cells.

5' RACE that incorporated UMI labels was used to prepare the TRB cDNA libraries. TCRdb reanalyzed the 5' RACE reads, giving one entry per CDR3 protein sequence and no DNA. This sample's table has around 88,000 distinct CDR3 sequences. Antigens for these TCRs are unknown. Sequenced input: naive CXCR3+ CD8+ T cells from blood. Subset meaning: CD45RO-CCR7+CD27+CD95- naive CD8+ T cells expressing CXCR3 (TNR3+). The receptors come from a human donor in good health. Some clones in this sample may be carry-over from other donors' samples.

This chain joins TRBV29-1 and TRBJ2-1; TCRdb's D call of TRBD1 is untestable without DNA. Germline V gene data show CDR1 as SQVTM and CDR2 as ANQGSEA. CDR3 length: 16 amino acids. The CDR3 loop reads CSVEIRGNFIYNEQFF.

This sequence joins TRBV9 and TRBJ2-5; TCRdb outputs TRBD1, but without DNA this stays unchecked. Germline CDR1 and CDR2: SGDLS and YYNGEE. CDR3 size: 17 residues. The CDR3 loop reads CASSAAGPGGVSETQYF. Based on the CDR3 plus reference TRBV9 and TRBJ2-5, the full variable domain is DSGVTQTPKHLITATGQRVTLRCSPRSGDLSVYWYQQSLDQGLQFLIQYYNGEERAKGNILERFSAQQFPDLHSELNLSSLELGDSALYFCASSAAGPGGVSETQYFGPGTRLLVL.

The genes are TRBV12-3 or TRBV12-4 and TRBJ2-1; the D call from TCRdb, TRBD1, cannot be confirmed without DNA. This CDR3 region has 14 residues. The CDR3 protein is CASSPSARGHEQFF.

The chain carries TRBV7-9 and TRBJ2-1; TCRdb outputs TRBD1, but without DNA this stays unchecked. Germline CDR1 reads SEHNR; CDR2 reads FQNEAQ (reference sequence). This CDR3 is built from 15 residues. The CDR3 spells CASSLGPTGDDEQFF.

The rearrangement links TRBV7-2 to TRBJ2-3. The CDR3 covers 16 residues. Per germline, CDR1 SGHTA and CDR2 FQGNSA. CDR3 in amino acids: CASSQRYRPSTDTQNF.

This chain links TRBV5-8 with TRBJ2-7; TCRdb calls TRBD1, which cannot be checked without DNA. Germline values: CDR1 SGHTS, CDR2 YDEGEE. This CDR3 spans 16 amino acids. This CDR3 is CASSLGPPGKNYEQYF.

The chain is built from TRBV7-9 and TRBJ2-1; TCRdb designates TRBD2, a call that cannot be tested without DNA. Germline CDR1 is SEHNR and CDR2 is FQNEAQ (reference sequence). The CDR3 covers 15 residues. The CDR3 sequence: CASSFLSGGSNEQFF.

This chain links TRBV5-5 with TRBJ2-7; TCRdb outputs TRBD1, but without DNA this stays unchecked. The CDR3 sequence is 12 residues long. Germline-derived CDR1 and CDR2 are SGHKS and YYEKEE (reference sequence). The CDR3 sequence: CASSFTGGEQYF.

The chain links TRBV7-9 to TRBJ1-5; TCRdb outputs TRBD1, but without DNA this stays unchecked. There are 14 residues in the CDR3. Looked up from germline, CDR1 is SEHNR and CDR2 is FQNEAQ (reference sequence). CDR3 sequence reads: CASSFRESNQPQHF. Variable domain in full (rest from reference TRBV7-9 and TRBJ1-5): DTGVSQNPRHKITKRGQNVTFRCDPISEHNRLYWYRQTLGQGPEFLTYFQNEAQLEKSRLLSDRFSAERPKGSFSTLEIQRTEQGDSAMYLCASSFRESNQPQHFGDGTRLSIL.

The gene calls are TRBV28 and TRBJ2-7; as DNA is missing, the TRBD1 call by TCRdb cannot be tested. CDR3 length: 14 amino acids. Per germline, CDR1 MDHEN and CDR2 SYDVKM. The CDR3 spells CASSLVNRGGEQYF. Full variable domain (remainder filled in from reference TRBV28 and TRBJ2-7): DVKVTQSSRYLVKRTGEKVFLECVQDMDHENMFWYRQDPGLGLRLIYFSYDVKMKEKGDIPEGYSVSREKKERFSLILESASTNQTSMYLCASSLVNRGGEQYFGPGTRLTVT.

V and J are TRBV7-9 and TRBJ2-7; TCRdb lists TRBD1, though no DNA is available to test this call. Per germline, CDR1 SEHNR and CDR2 FQNEAQ (reference sequence). The CDR3 runs to 15 residues. The CDR3 loop reads CASSLGPGESYEQYF.

The V call is TRBV5-1, the J call TRBJ2-1; the D gene TCRdb calls, TRBD2, cannot be checked with no DNA. This CDR3 has 17 amino acids. Germline CDR1 is SGHRS and CDR2 is YFSETQ. CDR3 region: CASSLEASGRIYNEQFF.

This chain links TRBV29-1 with TRBJ1-1. The CDR3 is made up of 12 amino acids. CDR1 is SQVTM, CDR2 ANQGSEA, per germline. This CDR3 is CSVDGRNTEAFF.

The CDR3 here is CASSLEADTYEQYF. This chain connects TRBV5-1 to TRBJ2-7; TCRdb calls TRBD2, which cannot be checked without DNA. CDR1 SGHRS and CDR2 YFSETQ come from the germline V gene. This CDR3 is 14 amino acids long.

The chain's CDR3 is CSVEDPGTGGPLYEQYF. This chain uses TRBV29-1 with TRBJ2-7; TCRdb returns TRBD1, unconfirmable since there is no DNA. This CDR3 region has 17 residues. The germline V gene encodes CDR1 SQVTM and CDR2 ANQGSEA.

The chain couples TRBV6-5 to TRBJ2-1; TCRdb returns TRBD1, unconfirmable since there is no DNA. The CDR3 length is 15 residues. Germline CDR1 and CDR2: MNHEY and SVGAGI. The CDR3 loop is CASSHQGSSYNEQFF.

The chain carries TRBV4-1 and TRBJ2-5; TCRdb names TRBD1, which stays unverified in the absence of DNA. The CDR3 runs 15 residues. Looked up from germline, CDR1 is MGHRA and CDR2 is YSYEKL. CDR3 residues: CASSLVTGGLETQYF.

The gene calls are TRBV21-1 and TRBJ1-1. TRBV21-1 is listed as a pseudogene. The CDR3 has 14 amino acids. This CDR3 is CASSKDVGNTEAFF.

The rearrangement links TRBV12-3 or TRBV12-4 to TRBJ1-2; the D call of TRBD1 rests on TCRdb alone, since no DNA is present to check it. The CDR3 totals 14 residues. The chain's CDR3 is CASSLVQGSYGYTF.

The gene calls are TRBV4-3 and TRBJ1-6; the TRBD1 assignment by TCRdb is unverifiable without DNA. CDR1 and CDR2 (germline): LGHNA, YSLEER. The CDR3 is made up of 16 amino acids. The CDR3 protein is CASSQDGQGHNSPLHF.

This chain uses TRBV20-1 with TRBJ2-2. The V gene's germline CDR1 is DFQATT and CDR2 SNEGSKA (reference sequence). The CDR3 runs 16 residues. The CDR3 sequence is CSARDPPGANTGELFF.

V usage is TRBV9 and J usage is TRBJ2-1. Germline V gene data show CDR1 as SGDLS and CDR2 as YYNGEE. There are 16 residues in the CDR3. The CDR3 sequence is CASSVDGINSYNEQFF.

The gene calls are TRBV29-1 and TRBJ1-5. This CDR3 is built from 13 residues. Germline V gene data show CDR1 as SQVTM and CDR2 as ANQGSEA. The CDR3 reads CSVGVIGNQPQHF.

The V call is TRBV12-3 or TRBV12-4, the J call TRBJ1-1; no DNA is available, so the TRBD1 call from TCRdb remains unchecked. The CDR3 runs to 13 residues. The CDR3 reads CASRTGPNTEAFF.

The chain couples TRBV7-2 to TRBJ2-5; TCRdb designates TRBD2, a call that cannot be tested without DNA. CDR1 SGHTA and CDR2 FQGNSA come from the germline V gene. The CDR3 covers 16 residues. The CDR3 sequence: CASSLLTGTSGETQYF.

The genes are TRBV14 and TRBJ2-7; TCRdb outputs TRBD1, but without DNA this stays unchecked. The CDR3 covers 15 residues. CDR1 and CDR2 (germline): SGHDN, FVKESK. The chain's CDR3 is CASSLPKPRVGEQYF.

The CDR3 sequence is CAISERTSGGVGDTQYF. The V gene is TRBV10-3, the J gene TRBJ2-3; TCRdb's D gene call, TRBD2, goes unchecked for lack of DNA. CDR1 ENHRY and CDR2 SYGVKD come from the germline V gene. The CDR3 is 17 amino acids.